This T cell receptor (beta chain) was documented in a study of shared clonotypes between healthy human individuals. Assay: immunoSEQ multiplex PCR; the TCRdb copy retains only in-frame clones and omits some. The sample has millions of clones, about 92% seen once. Naive CD8 cells lacked CD45RO and underwent positive selection for CCR7, leaving out terminally differentiated effector memory CD45RA+ cells. Only Caucasian adults living in Nashville, Tennessee made up the donor group. The CDR3 is 14 amino acids. Trimming took 5 bases from V and 9 from J; bases not matched to a gene: 4. Germline CDR1 and CDR2: MNHEY and SMNVEV (reference sequence). As to this clone: The sample has other DNA sequences that encode this CDR3 too.

The chain uses TRBV27 and TRBJ2-1; 13 bases line up with TRBD2. The sequence was collected from a man in his late teens or twenties in good health. Some clones in this sample may be carry-over from other donors' samples. The sequencing sample was made of naive CD8+ T cells from PBMCs. The CDR3 here is CASSLGTSGTEQFF. The CDR3 DNA follows: TGTGCCAGCAGTCTAGGGACTAGCGGGACTGAGCAGTTCTTC.